What follows describes a single TCR beta chain. Its antigen is as yet unknown. This PCR relied on a set of 60 Vbeta primers and 13 Jbeta primers. Repertoires were generated with immunoSEQ multiplex PCR, while TCRdb's copy carries only in-frame clones and drops some. The data show about 59,000 clones, 75% to 90% seen once. These data belong to a study of cytomegalovirus exposure and HLA in healthy donors. Findings and limits, study-wide: For presence/absence analyses, sequencing depth was assumed to be roughly uniform across donors. A later analysis linked a missense DCLRE1C variant to TCR beta V- and J-gene trimming.

Sequencing was carried out using PBMCs. The TCR sequence derives from a woman between 35 and 50 years old in good health and CMV-seronegative.

Here the CDR3 DNA reads TGTGCCAGCAGCTTAGGGACAGTTAGCAATCAGCCCCAGCATTTT. This codes for CASSLGTVSNQPQHF. This chain connects TRBV7-6 to TRBJ1-5; tentatively, D is TRBD1 (6 bases). The V end lost 1 base, the J end lost 0 bases, and 7 bases lay between the germline ends. The CDR3 runs to 15 residues. Germline loops: CDR1 SGHVS, CDR2 FNYEAQ.